The 25 T cell receptor beta chains given below trace back to one sample, sequenced in a study of long-term antiretroviral therapy in people with HIV. Assay version v3.0 of immunoSEQ was used, and it was run at survey level. Data came from immunoSEQ multiplex PCR; TCRdb stores just in-frame clones and leaves some out. The table lists roughly 25,000 clones, 85% of them singletons. The specimen was unsorted PBMCs, collected 2.3 years after starting antiretroviral therapy. These receptors were taken from a man aged 40-49 years with HIV.

The chain carries TRBV19 and TRBJ1-6; D is perhaps TRBD1 (5 bases). Germline CDR1 and CDR2: LNHDA and SQIVND (reference sequence). Trimming cost V 6 bases and J 2 bases, with 11 bases left between them. The CDR3 is 15 residues long. The CDR3 spells CASRLGEAYNSPLHF. CDR3 DNA sequence: TGTGCCAGTAGACTGGGGGAGGCCTATAATTCACCCCTCCACTTT.

The chain couples TRBV28 to TRBJ1-3; maybe TRBD1 (5 bases). Germline CDR1 and CDR2: MDHEN and SYDVKM. The CDR3 covers 14 residues. V was cut by 6 bases and J by 7 bases, with 16 bases left in between. The CDR3: CASSPGARGNTIYF. As DNA, the CDR3 is TGTGCCAGCAGCCCTGGTGCTCGGGGGAACACCATATATTTT.

The chain is built from TRBV5-1 and TRBJ2-7, with D possibly TRBD1 on 7 matching bases. Germline CDR1 and CDR2: SGHRS and YFSETQ. Trimming took off 0 bases at V and 3 bases at J, with 10 bases between the two ends. This CDR3 contains 14 residues. The CDR3 loop reads CASSLGQGGYEQYF. As DNA, the CDR3 is TGCGCCAGCAGCTTGGGGCAGGGGGGCTACGAGCAGTACTTC.

This clone was observed a single time. The chain is built from TRBV11-2 and TRBJ2-1, with 9 bases fitting TRBD2. CDR3 length: 15 residues. Trimming cost V 3 bases and J 7 bases; bases outside gene matches: 7. CDR1 is SGHAT, CDR2 FQNNGV, per germline. In nucleotides, the CDR3 is TGTGCCAGCAGCTTGCCCGGGACTAGCAGAAATGAGCAGTTCTTC. This encodes CASSLPGTSRNEQFF.

The CDR3 DNA sequence: TGTGCCAGCCGGGACGACTATGGCTACACCTTC. Encoded protein: CASRDDYGYTF. The chain links TRBV6-1 to TRBJ1-2, with a weak D call TRBD1 (5 bases). Trimming took 8 bases from V and 3 from J, leaving 7 bases between them. This CDR3 has 11 amino acids. Germline V gives CDR1 MNHNS, CDR2 SASEGT.

V is TRBV12-5 and J is TRBJ2-6, with TRBD1 matching 11 bases. V shed 3 bases and J 2 bases; nucleotides not matched to a gene: 9. Germline CDR1 LGHNT, CDR2 FRNRAP. There are 19 residues in the CDR3. CDR3: CASGLLWGQGETGANVLTF. The DNA of the CDR3 is TGTGCTAGTGGTTTACTTTGGGGACAGGGGGAAACTGGGGCCAACGTCCTGACTTTC.

The chain links TRBV5-1 to TRBJ2-2; D is ambiguous. This CDR3 region has 14 residues. V lost 0 bases, J lost 3 bases, and 6 bases lay in between. The V gene's germline CDR1 is SGHRS and CDR2 YFSETQ. CDR3 protein: CASSLVEDTGELFF. For the CDR3, the DNA is TGCGCCAGCAGCTTGGTTGAGGACACCGGGGAGCTGTTTTTT.

This clone was observed a few times. The chain combines TRBV19 with TRBJ2-2; TRBD2 matches 9 bases. This CDR3 has 15 residues. In germline, CDR1 is LNHDA, CDR2 SQIVND (reference sequence). Trimming took 4 bases from V and 1 from J; bases not matched to a gene: 1. CDR3: CASSKLAGNTGELFF. CDR3 coding DNA: TGTGCCAGTAGTAAACTAGCGGGGAACACCGGGGAGCTGTTTTTT.

The chain recombines TRBV29-1 with TRBJ1-2, with TRBD1 matching over 9 bases. The CDR3 is 12 amino acids. Germline CDR1 is SQVTM and CDR2 is ANQGSEA. V trimming: 5 bases; J trimming: 7 bases; junction bases outside the gene matches: 5. The CDR3 loop is CSVTGGIGGYTF. CDR3 nucleotide sequence: TGCAGCGTTACAGGGGGCATAGGTGGCTACACCTTC.

The chain has TRBV30 and TRBJ1-1; no clear D. Trimming pared 3 bases from V and 1 base from J, leaving 9 bases between. The germline CDR1 and CDR2 sequences are GTSNPN and SVGIG (reference sequence). The CDR3 runs to 13 residues. CDR3 in DNA: TGTGCCTGGAGACTTCAGCCGAACACTGAAGCTTTCTTT. Translation: CAWRLQPNTEAFF.

This clone was seen a single time. This sequence joins TRBV5-1 and TRBJ1-6, with D maybe TRBD1 (5 bases). Trimming left V 0 bases short and J 13 bases short, with 14 bases between. The CDR3 loop spans 14 amino acids. Germline assignment: CDR1 SGHRS and CDR2 YFSETQ. CDR3 in DNA: TGCGCCAGCAGCTTGGAGGGACTGGCGGGGCCCCTCCACTTT. It specifies CASSLEGLAGPLHF.

The chain employs TRBV6-1 and TRBJ1-1, with D uncertain. Germline V gene sequence: CDR1 MNHNS, CDR2 SASEGT. Trimming stripped 4 bases from V and 0 bases from J, with 18 bases between. CDR3 length equals 17 residues. CDR3 region: CASSVRAGAYMNTEAFF. CDR3 nucleotide sequence: TGTGCCAGCAGTGTCCGGGCAGGAGCTTATATGAACACTGAAGCTTTCTTT.

The CDR3 is CASSEYEGSQPQHF. The CDR3, as DNA: TGTGCCAGCAGTGAATATGAGGGAAGTCAGCCCCAGCATTTT. This chain connects TRBV25-1 to TRBJ1-5; D not resolved. V was pared by 0 bases and J by 6 bases, with 9 bases between. Looked up from germline, CDR1 is MGHDK and CDR2 is SYGVNS. The CDR3 length is 14 residues.

The chain links TRBV6-5 to TRBJ1-2; the match to TRBD1 covers 9 bases. The CDR3 covers 13 residues. The junction had 2 bases not matched to a gene; V was cut back by 5 bases and J by 4 bases. Germline V gives CDR1 MNHEY, CDR2 SVGAGI. This CDR3 reads CASSRTGAYGYTF. CDR3 DNA sequence: TGTGCCAGCAGTCGGACAGGGGCCTATGGCTACACCTTC.

The chain carries TRBV2 and TRBJ1-1; D not certain. Trimming shortened V by 1 base and J by 1 base, and 7 bases separated the two germline ends. This CDR3 has 14 residues. Germline V gene data show CDR1 as SNHLY and CDR2 as FYNNEI. The CDR3 nucleotides are TGTGCCAGCAGTGAAGACCCCGGGAACACTGAAGCTTTCTTT. Its protein product is CASSEDPGNTEAFF. Drawing the rest from reference TRBV2 and TRBJ1-1, the complete variable domain is EPEVTQTPSHQVTQMGQEVILRCVPISNHLYFYWYRQILGQKVEFLVSFYNNEISEKSEIFDDQFSVERPDGSNFTLKIRSTKLEDSAMYFCASSEDPGNTEAFFGQGTRLTVV.

The CDR3 coding sequence is TGTGCCAGCAACCGACCGGGACAGGGGTCCTACGAGCAGTACTTC. As protein: CASNRPGQGSYEQYF. V is TRBV6-6 and J is TRBJ2-7, with TRBD1 matching 10 bases. This CDR3 comprises 15 residues. J gave up 1 base and V 7 bases, and 7 bases lay outside the gene matches. Germline CDR1 and CDR2: MNHNY and SVGAGI (reference sequence).

This chain joins TRBV11-3 and TRBJ2-7, with D tentatively TRBD2 (5 bases). V was shortened by 8 bases and J by 2 bases, with 13 bases between the two germline ends. Germline CDR1 SGHNT, CDR2 YENEEA. The CDR3 has 13 amino acids. Written as DNA, the CDR3 is TGTGCCAGCGCTCCGGGGATCACCTACGAGCAGTACTTC. Protein sequence: CASAPGITYEQYF. Full variable domain (outside the CDR3, taken from reference TRBV11-3 and TRBJ2-7): EAGVVQSPRYKIIEKKQPVAFWCNPISGHNTLYWYLQNLGQGPELLIRYENEEAVDDSQLPKDRFSAERLKGVDSTLKIQPAELGDSAVYLCASAPGITYEQYFGPGTRLTVT.

V usage is TRBV15 and J usage is TRBJ1-2; maybe TRBD1 (6 bases). Germline CDR1 reads LNHNV; CDR2 reads YYDKDF (reference sequence). This CDR3 is built from 14 residues. Trimming pared 4 bases from V and 4 bases from J, leaving 13 bases between. Written as DNA, the CDR3 is TGTGCCACCAGCACGGGGGGCCAAGTCTATGGCTACACCTTC. It codes for CATSTGGQVYGYTF.

About this clone itself: Other DNA sequences within the sample encode an identical CDR3. The V and J genes are TRBV7-3 and TRBJ2-2; D possibly corresponds to TRBD1 (5 bases). Germline-derived CDR1 and CDR2 are SGHTA and FQGTGA. The CDR3 has 15 amino acids. Trimming stripped 3 bases from V and 3 bases from J, with 11 bases between. For the CDR3, the DNA is TGTGCCAGCAGCTTGAGCAGGGCCCACACCGGGGAGCTGTTTTTT. This encodes CASSLSRAHTGELFF.

As to this clone: The junction does not match germline at one end; this may be a read error. This CDR3 is CSVQENHTEKLFF. CDR3 in DNA: TGCAGCGTTCAAGAGAACCATACGGAAAAACTGTTTTTT. This chain connects TRBV29-1 to TRBJ1-4; D ambiguous. The CDR3 runs to 13 residues. Germline V gene lookup returns CDR1 SQVTM and CDR2 ANQGSEA.

The chain combines TRBV5-1 with TRBJ2-1, with 9 bases that match TRBD1. The CDR3 length is 17 residues. J was trimmed by 3 bases and V by 0 bases; bases with no gene match: 7. Germline values: CDR1 SGHRS, CDR2 YFSETQ. CDR3 protein: CASSLDPGTGRYNEQFF. The CDR3 coding sequence is TGCGCCAGCAGCTTGGATCCCGGGACAGGGCGCTACAATGAGCAGTTCTTC.

The chain links TRBV5-1 to TRBJ1-1; D is undetermined. This CDR3 contains 12 residues. With 1 base removed from V and 7 bases from J, the gap between germline ends came to 8 bases. The V gene's germline CDR1 is SGHRS and CDR2 YFSETQ. The CDR3: CASSLTADEAFF. Written as DNA, the CDR3 is TGCGCCAGCAGCTTGACGGCGGATGAAGCTTTCTTT.

The V and J genes are TRBV30 and TRBJ2-3; D gene uncertain. Deletions cut 0 bases from V and 4 bases from J, with 20 bases between. The CDR3 consists of 17 residues. Germline values: CDR1 GTSNPN, CDR2 SVGIG (reference sequence). Written as DNA, the CDR3 is TGTGCCTGGAGTGTACCAGGAAAGATGCTAGGATCAGATACGCAGTATTTT. Translated: CAWSVPGKMLGSDTQYF.

The chain carries TRBV5-6 and TRBJ1-1; 7 positions agree with TRBD1. The CDR3 contains 13 residues. With 5 bases clipped from V and 4 bases from J, the junction kept 5 bases outside the gene matches. CDR1 SGHDT and CDR2 YYEEEE come from the germline V gene. CDR3 protein: CASRLTGFTEAFF. Here the CDR3 DNA reads TGTGCCAGCAGGTTGACAGGGTTCACTGAAGCTTTCTTT.

V gene TRBV5-1 combines with J gene TRBJ2-7; TRBD1 aligns across 9 bases. Germline V gives CDR1 SGHRS, CDR2 YFSETQ. The CDR3 totals 15 residues. The J segment lost 5 bases and the V segment lost 1 base, leaving 7 bases of the junction unmatched. In DNA, the CDR3 is TGCGCCAGCAGCTTGAGTTCACAGGGGGCCGACGAGCAGTACTTC. It encodes CASSLSSQGADEQYF.